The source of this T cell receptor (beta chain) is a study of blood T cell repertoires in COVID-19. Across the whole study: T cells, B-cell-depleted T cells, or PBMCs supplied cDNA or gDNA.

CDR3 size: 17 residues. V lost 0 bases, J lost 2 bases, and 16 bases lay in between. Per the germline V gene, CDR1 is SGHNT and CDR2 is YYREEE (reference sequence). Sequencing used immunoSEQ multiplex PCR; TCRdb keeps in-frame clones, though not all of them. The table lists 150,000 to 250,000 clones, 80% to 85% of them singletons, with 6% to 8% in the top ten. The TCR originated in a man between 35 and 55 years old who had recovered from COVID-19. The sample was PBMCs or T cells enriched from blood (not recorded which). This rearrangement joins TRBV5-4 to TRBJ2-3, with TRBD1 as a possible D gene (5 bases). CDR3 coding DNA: TGTGCCAGCAGCTTGGAGGGAAACACAGGTATCACAGATACGCAGTATTTT. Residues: CASSLEGNTGITDTQYF. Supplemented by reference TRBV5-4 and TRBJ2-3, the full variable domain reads ETGVTQSPTHLIKTRGQQVTLRCSSQSGHNTVSWYQQALGQGPQFIFQYYREEENGRGNFPPRFSGLQFPNYSSELNVNALELDDSALYLCASSLEGNTGITDTQYFGPGTRLTVL.